This T cell receptor (beta chain) emerged from a study of cytomegalovirus exposure and HLA in healthy donors. Findings and caveats of the study: Follow-up analysis later connected one missense variant in DCLRE1C with trimming of TCR beta V- and J-genes.

Germline V gene sequence: CDR1 ENHRY, CDR2 SYGVKD. The CDR3 spans 13 residues. V dropped 7 bases and J dropped 2 bases, with 9 bases sitting between them. Healthy bone marrow donors made up the cohort. This clone turned up a few times. As yet, its antigen is unknown. With 60 Vbeta and 13 Jbeta primers, the PCR was carried out. The table came from immunoSEQ multiplex PCR; TCRdb's copy has only in-frame clones and leaves some out. The profile shows about 99,000 clones, roughly a tenth of them singletons. V usage is TRBV10-3 and J usage is TRBJ2-1; a possible D gene is TRBD1 (6 bases). The specimen sequenced was PBMCs. The source of this sequence is a man aged 40-50 years in good health and CMV-seropositive. Here the CDR3 reads CAINGTTYNEQFF. For the CDR3, the DNA is TGTGCCATCAATGGGACAACCTACAATGAGCAGTTCTTC.